The T cell receptor (beta chain) under discussion was sequenced for a study of Ad26.COV2.S vaccination and SARS-CoV-2 variants listed by TCRdb under 2021. With respect to the entire study: Vaccine-arm donors came from COV1001, a multicentre, randomized, double-blind, placebo-controlled phase I-IIa trial of Ad26.COV2.S in healthy adults. Dosing of Ad26.COV2.S was intramuscular, at either 5x10^10 or 1x10^11 viral particles, delivered as one shot or as two shots spaced 56 days apart. Sequencing of the TCRbeta repertoire served to evaluate the specificity and breadth of SARS-CoV-2-reactive T cell receptors following Ad26.COV2.S vaccination. The TCR-sequenced set comprised approximately 30 samples: around 20 Ad26.COV2.S vaccine recipients, 5 placebo recipients and 8 SARS-CoV-2 convalescent individuals. Trial participants were randomized into five groups of five, in which low-dose or high-dose Ad26.COV2.S was given once or twice, or placebo was given on both occasions. Investigators did not know the trial group allocation while performing experiments and assessing outcomes.

Beyond this particular receptor, the publication reports: It was noted by the authors that total T cell responses may have been underestimated by the TCR breadth and depth analyses. Spike-specific TCR breadth was higher in Ad26.COV2.S recipients than in placebo recipients (P = 0.0014). Comparable non-spike TCR breadth was observed between vaccine and placebo recipients, consistent with only spike being contained in the vaccine. After vaccination, spike-specific CD8+ and CD4+ T cell responses were reported to show substantial breadth. The study lacked the statistical power to compare responses across vaccine doses or regimens.

Of note for this clone: Its recognized antigen is unknown. No qualities accompany the bases; no much larger clone lies one base away.

Taken with the paper, the label for treatment or condition translates to: over 15 received Ad26.COV2.S at low or high dose, single or two shots; about 5 received placebo; per-sample allocation not given. Repertoires of vaccine and placebo recipients were sequenced from samples taken on day 63 after the first injection. Between 29 July and 7 August 2020, Cohort 1b enrolled 25 adults aged 18-55 years at one site in Boston, USA. Ad26.COV2.S was a replication-incompetent adenovirus type 26 vector expressing a prefusion-stabilized SARS-CoV-2 spike protein from the original Wuhan strain. TCRbeta CDR3 regions were sequenced with the immunoSEQ Assay. After extraction, genomic DNA underwent amplification by bias-controlled multiplex PCR, followed by high-throughput sequencing. The published analysis was carried out like this. To quantify the absolute abundance of each unique TCRbeta CDR3 region, sequences were collapsed and filtered. T cell fraction was estimated by normalizing TCRbeta template counts to usable DNA, which was measured by amplifying reference genes present in all nucleated cells. Repertoire TCRs were annotated as SARS-CoV-2-specific by exact matching of V gene, CDR3 amino acid sequence and J gene to a known reactive TCR set. The reference SARS-CoV-2 TCR set was obtained from MIRA and was filtered for enrichment in COVID-19-positive ImmuneCODE repertoires, whereby public or cross-reactive TCRs were removed. Drawing on the MIRA antigens, annotated TCRs were analysed further at the level of specific ORF or position within ORF. Depth was the summed frequency of annotated unique rearrangements, while breadth was defined as annotated unique rearrangements over total unique productive rearrangements. Group comparisons of TCR breadth used two-sided Wilcoxon rank-sum tests. TCRdb provides this immuneACCESS table in a form limited to in-frame rearrangements. Some clones are lacking; in checked studies, under half of them reflect an unresolved V gene, and why the rest are absent is not known. The V and J calls and the clone size are those of that table, but D and trimming were determined from the DNA. The sample data list roughly 410,000 clones, and about four fifths of these were observed just once. The ten largest clones add up to more than 7% of the sample.

Taken from the germline V gene, the CDR1 and CDR2 loops are SGDLS and YYNGEE. The CDR3, from cysteine to phenylalanine, totals 17 residues. CDR3 DNA is the only sequence kept; it has 51 bases, read in frame from the first base. Germline trimming: 0 bases from V, 2 bases from J; junction bases outside gene matches: 8. Sequenced here: peripheral blood, sampled in a trial of Ad26.COV2.S vaccine versus placebo. The rearrangement combines TRBV9 with TRBJ2-5, with 9 middle bases fitting TRBD2. This sequence was found in a person aged 18 to 65 who received the Ad26.COV2.S COVID-19 vaccine or a placebo. CDR3 region: CASSVGASGGSQETQYF. The bases read TGTGCCAGCAGCGTAGGGGCCAGCGGGGGGTCACAAGAGACCCAGTACTTC.